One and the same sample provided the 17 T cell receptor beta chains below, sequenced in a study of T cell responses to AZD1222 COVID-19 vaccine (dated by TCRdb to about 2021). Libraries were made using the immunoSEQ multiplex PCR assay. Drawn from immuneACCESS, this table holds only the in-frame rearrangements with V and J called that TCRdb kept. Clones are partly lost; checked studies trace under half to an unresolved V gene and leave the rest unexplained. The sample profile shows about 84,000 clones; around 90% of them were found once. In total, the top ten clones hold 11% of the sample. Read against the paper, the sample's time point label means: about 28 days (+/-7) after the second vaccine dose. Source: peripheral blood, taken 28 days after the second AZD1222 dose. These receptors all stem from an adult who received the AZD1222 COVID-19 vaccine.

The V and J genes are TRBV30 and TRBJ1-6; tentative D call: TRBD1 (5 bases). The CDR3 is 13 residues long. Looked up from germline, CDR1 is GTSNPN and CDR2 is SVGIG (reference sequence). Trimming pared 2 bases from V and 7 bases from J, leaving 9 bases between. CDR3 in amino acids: CAWSYDRNSPLHF. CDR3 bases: TGTGCCTGGAGTTACGACAGAAATTCACCCCTCCACTTT.

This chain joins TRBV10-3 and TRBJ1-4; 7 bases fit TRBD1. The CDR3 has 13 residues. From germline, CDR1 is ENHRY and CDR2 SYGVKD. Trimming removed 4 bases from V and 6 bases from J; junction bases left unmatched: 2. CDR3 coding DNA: TGTGCCATCAGTGGCGGGACAGATGAAAAACTGTTTTTT. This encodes CAISGGTDEKLFF.

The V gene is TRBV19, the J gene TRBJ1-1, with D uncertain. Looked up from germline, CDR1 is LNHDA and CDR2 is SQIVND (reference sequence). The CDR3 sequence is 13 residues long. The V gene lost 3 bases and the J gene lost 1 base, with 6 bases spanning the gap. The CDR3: CASSITGNTEAFF. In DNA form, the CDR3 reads TGTGCCAGTAGTATTACCGGGAACACTGAAGCTTTCTTT.

CDR3 bases: TGCAGTGCGGGACCGGCGGACGAGCAGTACTTC. This gives the protein CSAGPADEQYF. The chain uses TRBV20-1 and TRBJ2-7; D is tentatively TRBD1 or TRBD2 (5 bases each). Germline V CDR1 and CDR2: DFQATT, SNEGSKA (reference sequence). This CDR3 contains 11 residues. The V end was cut by 6 bases, the J end by 5 bases, with 11 bases between.

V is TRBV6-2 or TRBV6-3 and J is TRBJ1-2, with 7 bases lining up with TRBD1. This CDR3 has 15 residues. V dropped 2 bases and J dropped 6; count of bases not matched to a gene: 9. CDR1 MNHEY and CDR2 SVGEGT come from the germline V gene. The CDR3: CASSYQPRRGDGYTF. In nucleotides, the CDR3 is TGTGCCAGCAGTTACCAGCCCCGCAGGGGGGATGGCTACACCTTC.

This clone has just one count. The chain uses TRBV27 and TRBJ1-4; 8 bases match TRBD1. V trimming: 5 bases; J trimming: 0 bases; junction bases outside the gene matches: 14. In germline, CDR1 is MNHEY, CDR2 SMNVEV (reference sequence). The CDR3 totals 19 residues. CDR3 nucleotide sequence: TGTGCCAGCAGTCCGACGAGGGGACAGGCACTTACAACTAATGAAAAACTGTTTTTT. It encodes CASSPTRGQALTTNEKLFF.

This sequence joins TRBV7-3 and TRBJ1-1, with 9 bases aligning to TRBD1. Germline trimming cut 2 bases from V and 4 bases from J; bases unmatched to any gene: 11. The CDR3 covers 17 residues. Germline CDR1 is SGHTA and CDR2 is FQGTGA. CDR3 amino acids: CASSLLRGTGRGTEAFF. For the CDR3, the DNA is TGTGCCAGCAGCTTACTAAGAGGGACAGGGAGAGGCACTGAAGCTTTCTTT.

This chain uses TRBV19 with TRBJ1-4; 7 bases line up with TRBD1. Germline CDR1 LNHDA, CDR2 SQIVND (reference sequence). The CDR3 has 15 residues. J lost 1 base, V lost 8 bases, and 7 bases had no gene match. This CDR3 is CASWSAGGTNEKLFF. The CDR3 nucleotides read TGTGCCAGTTGGAGCGCAGGGGGAACTAATGAAAAACTGTTTTTT.

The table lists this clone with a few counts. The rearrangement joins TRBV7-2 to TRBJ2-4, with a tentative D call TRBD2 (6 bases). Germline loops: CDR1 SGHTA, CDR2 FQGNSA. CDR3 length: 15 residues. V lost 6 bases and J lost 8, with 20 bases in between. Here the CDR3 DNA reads TGTGCCAGCAGGCGGGGTCCCGGGCAGGTGGACATTCAGTACTTC. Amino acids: CASRRGPGQVDIQYF.

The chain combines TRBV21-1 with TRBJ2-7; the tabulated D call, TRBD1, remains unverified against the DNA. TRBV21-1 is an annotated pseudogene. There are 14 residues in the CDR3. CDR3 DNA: TGTGCCAGCAGCAAAGGGCACAGGGAGTACGAGCAGTACTTC. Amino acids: CASSKGHREYEQYF.

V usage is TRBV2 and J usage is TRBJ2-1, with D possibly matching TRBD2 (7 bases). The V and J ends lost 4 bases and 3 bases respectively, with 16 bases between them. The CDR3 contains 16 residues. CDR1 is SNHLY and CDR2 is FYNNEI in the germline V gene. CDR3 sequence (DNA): TGTGCCAGCAGTGCCGGGGGGCACGGGTTCTACAATGAGCAGTTCTTC. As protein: CASSAGGHGFYNEQFF.

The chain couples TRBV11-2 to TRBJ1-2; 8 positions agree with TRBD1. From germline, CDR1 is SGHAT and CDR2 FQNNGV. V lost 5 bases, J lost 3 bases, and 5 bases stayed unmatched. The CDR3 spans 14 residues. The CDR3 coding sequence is TGTGCCAGCAGCCTGGACAGGGTGGACTATGGCTACACCTTC. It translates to CASSLDRVDYGYTF.

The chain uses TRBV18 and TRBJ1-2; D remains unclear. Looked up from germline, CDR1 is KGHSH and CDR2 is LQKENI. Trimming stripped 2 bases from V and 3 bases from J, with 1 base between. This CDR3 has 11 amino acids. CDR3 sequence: CASSPDYGYTF. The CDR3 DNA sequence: TGTGCCAGCTCACCAGACTATGGCTACACCTTC. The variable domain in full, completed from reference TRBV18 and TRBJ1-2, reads NAGVMQNPRHLVRRRGQEARLRCSPMKGHSHVYWYRQLPEEGLKFMVYLQKENIIDESGMPKERFSAEFPKEGPSILRIQQVVRGDSAAYFCASSPDYGYTFGSGTRLTVV.

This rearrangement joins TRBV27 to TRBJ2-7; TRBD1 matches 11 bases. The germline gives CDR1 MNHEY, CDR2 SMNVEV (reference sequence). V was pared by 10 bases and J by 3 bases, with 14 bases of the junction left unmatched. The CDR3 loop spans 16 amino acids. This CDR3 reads CATRRRWTGGFYEQYF. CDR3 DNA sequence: TGTGCCACCCGGAGGAGATGGACAGGGGGCTTCTACGAGCAGTACTTC.

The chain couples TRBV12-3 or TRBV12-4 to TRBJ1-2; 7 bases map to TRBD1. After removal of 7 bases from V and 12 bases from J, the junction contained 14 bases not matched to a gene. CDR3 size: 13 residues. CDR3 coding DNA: TGTGCCAGCACCCAGGGGGATGTTCGTGTCCACACCTTC. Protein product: CASTQGDVRVHTF.

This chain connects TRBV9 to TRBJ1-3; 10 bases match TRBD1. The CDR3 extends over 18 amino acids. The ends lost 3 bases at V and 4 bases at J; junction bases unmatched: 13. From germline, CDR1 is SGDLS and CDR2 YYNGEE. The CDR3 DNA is TGTGCCAGCAGCGCGCGACTGGGACAGGGGCTATCCGGAAACACCATATATTTT. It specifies CASSARLGQGLSGNTIYF. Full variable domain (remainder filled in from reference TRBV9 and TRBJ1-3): DSGVTQTPKHLITATGQRVTLRCSPRSGDLSVYWYQQSLDQGLQFLIQYYNGEERAKGNILERFSAQQFPDLHSELNLSSLELGDSALYFCASSARLGQGLSGNTIYFGEGSWLTVV.

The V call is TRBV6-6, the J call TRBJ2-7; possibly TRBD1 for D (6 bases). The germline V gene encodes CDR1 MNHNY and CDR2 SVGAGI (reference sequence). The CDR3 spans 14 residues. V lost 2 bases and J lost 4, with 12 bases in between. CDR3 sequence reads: CASSYQGFAYEQYF. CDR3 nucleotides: TGTGCCAGCAGTTACCAGGGGTTTGCTTACGAGCAGTACTTC.